The 20 T cell receptor beta chains listed next were all sequenced from one sample in a study of neoadjuvant nivolumab and ipilimumab in lung cancer. The repertoire was sequenced with immunoSEQ multiplex PCR; TCRdb's copy has only in-frame clones and lacks some. Of 25,000 to 30,000 clones listed, approximately 80% are singletons. The material was tumor tissue, obtained after neoadjuvant nivolumab, alone or with ipilimumab, at or shortly before surgery. These receptors were taken from an adult with non-small cell lung cancer.

The chain uses TRBV5-1 and TRBJ2-3; D possibly corresponds to TRBD1 (6 bases). Germline V CDR1 and CDR2: SGHRS, YFSETQ. The ends were cut back, 7 bases at V and 3 bases at J, with 9 bases in the middle. This CDR3 has 12 amino acids. CDR3 region: CASRGQTDTQYF. The CDR3, as DNA: TGCGCCAGCCGAGGACAGACAGATACGCAGTATTTT.

The chain combines TRBV7-9 with TRBJ2-7, with D possibly matching TRBD2 (5 bases). V was clipped by 5 bases and J by 4 bases, with 12 bases between them. There are 13 residues in the CDR3. Germline CDR1 reads SEHNR; CDR2 reads FQNEAQ (reference sequence). DNA for the CDR3: TGTGCCAGCAGCCACGACCGGGATTACGAGCAGTACTTC. Protein product: CASSHDRDYEQYF.

The chain combines TRBV5-1 with TRBJ1-5; tentative D call: TRBD1 (6 bases). V lost 0 bases and J 1 base, leaving 8 bases between the germline ends. Looked up from germline, CDR1 is SGHRS and CDR2 is YFSETQ. The CDR3 runs 15 residues. CDR3 region: CASSLDGQSNQPQHF. Here the CDR3 DNA reads TGCGCCAGCAGCTTGGACGGACAGAGCAATCAGCCCCAGCATTTT.

This clone was recorded a few times. The V call is TRBV28, the J call TRBJ2-6, with D possibly TRBD1 on 6 matching bases. The germline V and J ends were trimmed by 4 bases and 2 bases, with 9 bases remaining between them. Germline loops: CDR1 MDHEN, CDR2 SYDVKM. The CDR3 is 15 residues long. The CDR3 here is CASSSTGTGANVLTF. CDR3 DNA: TGTGCCAGCAGTTCTACAGGGACTGGGGCCAACGTCCTGACTTTC.

The rearrangement joins TRBV9 to TRBJ1-2; D remains unclear. The V gene's germline CDR1 is SGDLS and CDR2 YYNGEE. The V and J ends lost 0 bases and 3 bases respectively, with 12 bases between them. CDR3 length: 15 amino acids. The CDR3, as DNA: TGTGCCAGCAGCGTAGGAGGGAGCATGCACTATGGCTACACCTTC. This codes for CASSVGGSMHYGYTF.

V usage is TRBV7-9 and J usage is TRBJ1-4; TRBD1 aligns across 9 bases. Germline V lookup: CDR1 SEHNR, CDR2 FQNEAQ (reference sequence). The CDR3 totals 14 residues. Losses at the gene ends were 5 bases for V and 7 bases for J; bases not matched to a gene: 5. CDR3 region: CASSLDRGGEKLFF. CDR3 DNA: TGTGCCAGCAGCCTGGACAGGGGCGGTGAAAAACTGTTTTTT. The whole variable domain, filled in from reference TRBV7-9 and TRBJ1-4, reads DTGVSQNPRHKITKRGQNVTFRCDPISEHNRLYWYRQTLGQGPEFLTYFQNEAQLEKSRLLSDRFSAERPKGSFSTLEIQRTEQGDSAMYLCASSLDRGGEKLFFGSGTQLSVL.

This chain connects TRBV10-3 to TRBJ2-1; possibly TRBD1 for D (6 bases). Per germline, CDR1 ENHRY and CDR2 SYGVKD. CDR3 length: 14 amino acids. The V and J ends lost 8 bases and 3 bases respectively, with 14 bases between them. The CDR3, as DNA: TGTGCCATCCAATTCGAACAGGGCTACAATGAGCAGTTCTTC. Protein sequence: CAIQFEQGYNEQFF.

This chain joins TRBV5-1 and TRBJ2-6; D is perhaps TRBD1 (6 bases). The germline CDR1 and CDR2 sequences are SGHRS and YFSETQ. Trimming removed 0 bases at V and 2 bases at J, with 12 bases between. The CDR3 spans 17 residues. The CDR3 nucleotides read TGCGCCAGCAGCTTGGCCACAGGGTACGCTGGGGCCAACGTCCTGACTTTC. As protein: CASSLATGYAGANVLTF.

This clone has only a few counts. The gene calls are TRBV9 and TRBJ2-1; no reliable D call. Germline lookup yields CDR1 SGDLS and CDR2 YYNGEE. The CDR3 runs to 12 residues. Trimming pared 7 bases from V and 6 bases from J, leaving 11 bases between. For the CDR3, the DNA is TGTGCCAGCGGATATTGGAGCAATGAGCAGTTCTTC. Translation: CASGYWSNEQFF.

This chain connects TRBV7-2 to TRBJ2-2; D perhaps matches TRBD2 (6 bases). There are 15 residues in the CDR3. V was trimmed by 6 bases and J by 1 base, leaving 12 bases between them. Germline V gene data show CDR1 as SGHTA and CDR2 as FQGNSA. CDR3 DNA: TGTGCCAGCAGTTCCCCCGGGGGGAACACCGGGGAGCTGTTTTTT. Its translation is CASSSPGGNTGELFF.

The chain is built from TRBV5-1 and TRBJ1-1; D gene unclear. There are 14 residues in the CDR3. Germline lookup yields CDR1 SGHRS and CDR2 YFSETQ. Trimming stripped 1 base from V and 1 base from J, with 8 bases between. This CDR3 is CASSLRKPNTEAFF. CDR3 nucleotide sequence: TGCGCCAGCAGCTTGAGGAAACCGAACACTGAAGCTTTCTTT.

The chain is built from TRBV27 and TRBJ1-1, with 8 bases matching TRBD1. The CDR3 length is 17 residues. The V and J ends lost 4 bases and 1 base, in that order; junction bases with no gene match: 11. Germline CDR1 and CDR2: MNHEY and SMNVEV (reference sequence). CDR3 loop: CASSSRTGYVGNTEAFF. CDR3 bases: TGTGCCAGCAGTTCTCGGACAGGGTATGTGGGGAACACTGAAGCTTTCTTT.

The chain couples TRBV28 to TRBJ1-1; 7 nucleotides match TRBD1. Germline V CDR1 and CDR2: MDHEN, SYDVKM. There are 17 residues in the CDR3. V lost 6 bases to trimming and J lost 4 bases; unmatched junction nucleotides: 17. Here the CDR3 DNA reads TGTGCCAGCAGACCGATCCTAGGACAGGCCGGGGGCACTGAAGCTTTCTTT. Encoded protein: CASRPILGQAGGTEAFF.

V usage is TRBV4-2 and J usage is TRBJ2-3; D unresolved. This CDR3 is built from 13 residues. Trimming removed 0 bases at V and 0 bases at J, with 1 base between. In germline, CDR1 is LGHNA, CDR2 YNFKEQ. The CDR3: CASSQDSTDTQYF. CDR3 bases: TGTGCCAGCAGCCAAGATAGCACAGATACGCAGTATTTT.

The rearrangement links TRBV9 to TRBJ2-4; TRBD1 matches at 7 bases. V was pared by 3 bases and J by 6 bases, with 0 bases of the junction left unmatched. There are 12 residues in the CDR3. Germline V gene data show CDR1 as SGDLS and CDR2 as YYNGEE. In DNA, the CDR3 is TGTGCCAGCAGCGACAGGGGAAACATTCAGTACTTC. This encodes CASSDRGNIQYF.

In this sample, this clone is medium-sized. The chain is built from TRBV5-4 and TRBJ1-1; D possibly corresponds to TRBD1 (6 bases). V gave up 4 bases and J gave up 1 base, with 14 bases separating them. CDR1 and CDR2 from the germline V gene are SGHNT and YYREEE (reference sequence). This CDR3 comprises 15 residues. CDR3 in amino acids: CASSPEGGENTEAFF. In DNA, the CDR3 is TGTGCCAGCAGCCCCGAGGGGGGCGAGAACACTGAAGCTTTCTTT. The entire variable domain, with the rest obtained from reference TRBV5-4 and TRBJ1-1, is as follows: ETGVTQSPTHLIKTRGQQVTLRCSSQSGHNTVSWYQQALGQGPQFIFQYYREEENGRGNFPPRFSGLQFPNYSSELNVNALELDDSALYLCASSPEGGENTEAFFGQGTRLTVV.

The CDR3: CASSLPQGNEQFF. The CDR3 region has the DNA TGTGCCAGCAGTTTACCTCAGGGGAATGAGCAGTTCTTC. The chain uses TRBV5-4 and TRBJ2-1, with D possibly being TRBD1 (6 bases). The germline V gene has CDR1 SGHNT and CDR2 YYREEE (reference sequence). Trimming removed 5 bases at V and 7 bases at J, with 13 bases between. The CDR3 loop spans 13 amino acids.

This rearrangement joins TRBV18 to TRBJ1-1; D unresolved. The length of the CDR3 is 13 residues. CDR1 is KGHSH and CDR2 is LQKENI in the germline V gene. V was trimmed by 3 bases and J by 6 bases, leaving 11 bases between them. CDR3 nucleotide sequence: TGTGCCAGCTCACCGCGAATGACTCCTGAAGCTTTCTTT. Its translation: CASSPRMTPEAFF.

For the CDR3, the DNA is TGTGCCTGGACTTGGGACAGTCTCGGCGGAAACACCATATATTTT. It codes for CAWTWDSLGGNTIYF. J is TRBJ1-3 and V is TRBV30; 7 nucleotides match TRBD1. This CDR3 comprises 15 residues. Germline V gene lookup returns CDR1 GTSNPN and CDR2 SVGIG (reference sequence). The V and J ends lost 4 bases and 4 bases, in that order; junction bases with no gene match: 10.

This chain joins TRBV4-1 and TRBJ2-1; TRBD2 agrees at 9 bases. Trimming cost V 4 bases and J 6 bases; bases outside gene matches: 10. The CDR3 is made up of 16 amino acids. Germline CDR1 reads MGHRA; CDR2 reads YSYEKL. CDR3 DNA: TGCGCCAGCAGCCGATCCGGGACTAGCTGGCCCAATGAGCAGTTCTTC. It codes for CASSRSGTSWPNEQFF.